This T cell receptor beta chain was sequenced during a study of cytomegalovirus exposure and HLA in healthy donors. The wider study: Roughly 80% of 300 to 450 genotyped donors fell in the Caucasian-associated ancestry cluster.

A multiplex PCR was run with 60 Vbeta primers and 13 Jbeta primers. The table came from immunoSEQ multiplex PCR; TCRdb's copy has only in-frame clones and leaves some out. The table shows about 160,000 clones, with 65% to 85% occurring only once. The germline V gene encodes CDR1 SGDLS and CDR2 YYNGEE. Deletions cut 5 bases from V and 4 bases from J, with 6 bases between. The CDR3 consists of 12 residues. This TCR was sampled from a man aged 60-69 years in good health and CMV-seronegative. The chain is built from TRBV9 and TRBJ2-2; no firm D call. The sequencing sample was made of PBMCs. CDR3 in amino acids: CASRSVTGELFF. The CDR3 nucleotides read TGTGCCAGCAGAAGCGTCACCGGGGAGCTGTTTTTT.